The 27 T cell receptor beta chains presented below share a single source sample, sequenced in a study of technical replicates of blood from a few donors. The repertoire was sequenced with immunoSEQ multiplex PCR; TCRdb's copy has only in-frame clones and lacks some. The data hold 83,000 or so clones, with more than 80% observed a single time. The sample comprised T cells isolated from PBMCs. The origin of the receptors is a human donor in good health.

The chain has TRBV6-6 and TRBJ2-1; unclear D gene. V shed 6 bases and J shed 7 bases, with 10 bases lying between them. The CDR3 extends over 12 amino acids. Germline lookup yields CDR1 MNHNY and CDR2 SVGAGI (reference sequence). The DNA for the CDR3 is TGTGCCAGCAGCGTCAGCGTAAATGAGCAGTTCTTC. Translating gives CASSVSVNEQFF.

This chain connects TRBV6-5 to TRBJ2-7, with D perhaps matching TRBD1 (5 bases). The CDR3 contains 15 residues. Germline CDR1 and CDR2: MNHEY and SVGAGI. The ends were cut back, 1 base at V and 4 bases at J, with 14 bases in the middle. The CDR3 loop reads CASSYYARGKYEQYF. The CDR3 coding sequence is TGTGCCAGCAGTTACTATGCTAGGGGCAAGTACGAGCAGTACTTC.

This sequence joins TRBV4-1 and TRBJ2-1, with 7 positions matching TRBD2. The ends lost 1 base at V and 2 bases at J; junction bases unmatched: 8. Looked up from germline, CDR1 is MGHRA and CDR2 is YSYEKL. There are 17 residues in the CDR3. CDR3 in amino acids: CASSQAALGTTYNEQFF. CDR3 in DNA: TGCGCCAGCAGCCAAGCTGCGTTAGGGACTACCTACAATGAGCAGTTCTTC.

This clone was detected only once. Here the CDR3 DNA reads TGTGCCAGCAGCTTGACGCTCCTAAGCGCCAGAGTAGATACGCAGTATTTT. It codes for CASSLTLLSARVDTQYF. V is TRBV5-8 and J is TRBJ2-3; D is uncertain. Germline values: CDR1 SGHTS, CDR2 YDEGEE. This CDR3 comprises 17 residues. The V and J ends lost 1 base and 5 bases respectively, with 20 bases between them.

This clone was observed a single time. V gene TRBV5-1 combines with J gene TRBJ1-1; D might be TRBD1 (5 bases). Germline loops: CDR1 SGHRS, CDR2 YFSETQ. The length of the CDR3 is 13 residues. The V end was cut by 3 bases, the J end by 4 bases, with 10 bases between. CDR3 region: CASSSGGGTEAFF. The CDR3 coding sequence is TGCGCCAGCAGCTCTGGGGGAGGCACTGAAGCTTTCTTT. The full variable domain, in which reference TRBV5-1 and TRBJ1-1 provide the parts outside the CDR3, is KAGVTQTPRYLIKTRGQQVTLSCSPISGHRSVSWYQQTPGQGLQFLFEYFSETQRNKGNFPGRFSGRQFSNSRSEMNVSTLELGDSALYLCASSSGGGTEAFFGQGTRLTVV.

The chain joins TRBV2 to TRBJ1-5; a weak D match, TRBD1 (5 bases). The CDR3 contains 13 residues. V lost 6 bases to trimming and J lost 4 bases, with 10 bases between them. Germline lookup yields CDR1 SNHLY and CDR2 FYNNEI. The CDR3 reads CASRVGGNQPQHF. In DNA, the CDR3 is TGTGCCAGCAGGGTCGGGGGAAATCAGCCCCAGCATTTT.

This sequence joins TRBV15 and TRBJ2-7; D is unclear. Germline V gives CDR1 LNHNV, CDR2 YYDKDF (reference sequence). V lost 5 bases to trimming and J lost 1 base, with 6 bases between them. The CDR3 runs 12 residues. The CDR3 spells CATSGRSYEQYF. In DNA form, the CDR3 reads TGTGCCACCAGCGGCAGGTCCTACGAGCAGTACTTC.

The chain links TRBV12-5 to TRBJ2-7; weak D call: TRBD2 (5 bases). Trimming took off 1 base at V and 3 bases at J, with 16 bases between the two ends. This CDR3 has 16 amino acids. Germline V gene data show CDR1 as LGHNT and CDR2 as FRNRAP. The CDR3 sequence is CASGLARLGGDYEQYF. The CDR3 DNA is TGTGCTAGTGGTTTGGCCAGGCTAGGAGGAGACTACGAGCAGTACTTC. The variable domain in full, with the rest retrieved from reference TRBV12-5 and TRBJ2-7, is DARVTQTPRHKVTEMGQEVTMRCQPILGHNTVFWYRQTMMQGLELLAYFRNRAPLDDSGMPKDRFSAEMPDATLATLKIQPSEPRDSAVYFCASGLARLGGDYEQYFGPGTRLTVT.

This chain connects TRBV5-1 to TRBJ2-7, with D possibly matching TRBD1 (6 bases). Germline loops: CDR1 SGHRS, CDR2 YFSETQ. V was clipped by 4 bases and J by 3 bases, with 8 bases between them. CDR3 length equals 12 residues. CDR3 protein: CASSLQGYEQYF. The CDR3 DNA sequence: TGCGCCAGCAGCCTACAGGGCTACGAGCAGTACTTC.

The chain employs TRBV6-6 and TRBJ2-7; 7 bases fit TRBD2. Germline CDR1 MNHNY, CDR2 SVGAGI (reference sequence). CDR3 length: 15 amino acids. With 2 bases clipped from V and 2 bases from J, the junction kept 6 bases outside the gene matches. The CDR3 region is CASSYGGGGAYEQYF. In DNA, the CDR3 is TGTGCCAGCAGTTACGGCGGTGGGGGGGCCTACGAGCAGTACTTC.

The chain is built from TRBV27 and TRBJ2-7; no reliable D call. The V gene lost 3 bases and the J gene lost 0 bases, with 9 bases spanning the gap. CDR3 size: 14 residues. Germline-derived CDR1 and CDR2 are MNHEY and SMNVEV (reference sequence). For the CDR3, the DNA is TGTGCCAGCAGTTTTTCGCCGAGCTCCTACGAGCAGTACTTC. This gives the protein CASSFSPSSYEQYF.

This chain's CDR3 is CASSPGGTNEKLFF. DNA for the CDR3: TGTGCCAGCTCACCAGGGGGGACTAATGAAAAACTGTTTTTT. The rearrangement uses TRBV18 and TRBJ1-4; TRBD1 is a possible D gene (5 bases). The ends were cut back, 2 bases at V and 2 bases at J, with 6 bases in the middle. CDR1 is KGHSH, CDR2 LQKENI, per germline. This CDR3 spans 14 amino acids.

This sequence joins TRBV4-1 and TRBJ2-1; 10 bases match TRBD1. The V segment lost 6 bases and the J segment 8 bases; nucleotides outside the gene matches: 10. CDR3 length equals 15 residues. Germline-derived CDR1 and CDR2 are MGHRA and YSYEKL. CDR3 region: CASRGGDRGFDEQFF. The DNA of the CDR3 is TGCGCCAGCAGAGGGGGGGACAGGGGCTTCGATGAGCAGTTCTTC.

This chain uses TRBV13 with TRBJ1-2; 9 bases fit TRBD1. The CDR3 loop spans 16 amino acids. Trimming cost V 5 bases and J 6 bases; bases outside gene matches: 13. Germline V gene lookup returns CDR1 PRHDT and CDR2 FYEKMQ (reference sequence). In nucleotides, the CDR3 is TGTGCCAGCAGCCTGTATTCCGGACAGGGGTCGGATGGCTACACCTTC. Translated: CASSLYSGQGSDGYTF.

The rearrangement uses TRBV6-5 and TRBJ1-4; no definite D call. V was clipped by 4 bases and J by 5 bases, with 14 bases between them. CDR1 is MNHEY, CDR2 SVGAGI, per germline. The length of the CDR3 is 15 residues. The CDR3 loop reads CASSFRATVNEKLFF. DNA of the CDR3: TGTGCCAGCAGTTTTCGAGCAACAGTCAATGAAAAACTGTTTTTT.

V is TRBV5-8 and J is TRBJ2-3, with 11 bases identical to TRBD2. Germline lookup yields CDR1 SGHTS and CDR2 YDEGEE. This CDR3 region has 16 residues. The V gene end was trimmed by 4 bases and the J gene end by 2 bases; junction bases not matched to a gene: 6. The CDR3 sequence: CASSAGLAAFTDTQYF. CDR3 DNA: TGTGCCAGCAGCGCGGGACTAGCGGCTTTCACAGATACGCAGTATTTT.

The rearrangement joins TRBV29-1 to TRBJ2-3; 7 bases map to TRBD1. The V gene's germline CDR1 is SQVTM and CDR2 ANQGSEA. V shed 5 bases and J 5 bases; nucleotides not matched to a gene: 10. There are 14 residues in the CDR3. The CDR3 is CSVQPGQPGDTQYF. The CDR3 nucleotides read TGCAGCGTTCAACCGGGACAGCCGGGAGATACGCAGTATTTT.

This chain connects TRBV28 to TRBJ1-5; a weak D match, TRBD1 (5 bases). The CDR3 extends over 16 amino acids. Germline V gene data show CDR1 as MDHEN and CDR2 as SYDVKM. Trimming cost V 1 base and J 2 bases, with 12 bases left between them. CDR3 amino acids: CASSLSTEGGNQPQHF. Written as DNA, the CDR3 is TGTGCCAGCAGTTTATCGACGGAAGGGGGCAATCAGCCCCAGCATTTT.

This clone was picked up one time. The rearrangement links TRBV5-1 to TRBJ2-5; 8 bases line up with TRBD1. Looked up from germline, CDR1 is SGHRS and CDR2 is YFSETQ. The CDR3 runs to 15 residues. J gave up 2 bases and V 0 bases, and 3 bases lay outside the gene matches. Written as DNA, the CDR3 is TGCGCCAGCAGCTTGGCCGGGACAGGACAAGAGACCCAGTACTTC. It specifies CASSLAGTGQETQYF.

The chain couples TRBV19 to TRBJ2-7, with TRBD2 identical over 8 bases. V lost 3 bases, J lost 0 bases, and 7 bases stayed unmatched. The germline gives CDR1 LNHDA, CDR2 SQIVND (reference sequence). The CDR3 contains 16 residues. CDR3 bases: TGTGCCAGTAGTATCGGTAGCGGGATAAGCTCCTACGAGCAGTACTTC. This translates into CASSIGSGISSYEQYF.

The gene calls are TRBV25-1 and TRBJ2-5, with D unclear. V lost 2 bases and J lost 0, with 7 bases in between. The CDR3 totals 14 residues. Germline V gene lookup returns CDR1 MGHDK and CDR2 SYGVNS. The CDR3 here is CASSEQENQETQYF. Here the CDR3 DNA reads TGTGCCAGCAGTGAACAGGAAAACCAAGAGACCCAGTACTTC. Using reference TRBV25-1 and TRBJ2-5 for the parts outside the CDR3, the full variable domain is EADIYQTPRYLVIGTGKKITLECSQTMGHDKMYWYQQDPGMELHLIHYSYGVNSTEKGDLSSESTVSRIRTEHFPLTLESARPSHTSQYLCASSEQENQETQYFGPGTRLLVL.

The chain has TRBV19 and TRBJ2-7, with a possible D match to TRBD2 (6 bases). Germline V CDR1 and CDR2: LNHDA, SQIVND (reference sequence). The V gene lost 10 bases and the J gene lost 4 bases, with 14 bases spanning the gap. The CDR3 runs to 12 residues. The chain's CDR3 is CATSWGEYEQYF. CDR3 DNA: TGTGCCACCTCCTGGGGGGAATACGAGCAGTACTTC.

The rearrangement joins TRBV6-1 to TRBJ1-2; 10 bases fit TRBD1. Germline V gene data show CDR1 as MNHNS and CDR2 as SASEGT. The V segment lost 2 bases and the J segment 8 bases; nucleotides outside the gene matches: 11. This CDR3 region has 16 residues. The CDR3 nucleotides are TGTGCCAGCAGTGAACTAGATGGGACAGGGGCAGGGGGCTACACCTTC. Translation gives CASSELDGTGAGGYTF.

The chain employs TRBV27 and TRBJ2-2; 7 nucleotides agree with TRBD1. Trimming cost V 6 bases and J 5 bases; bases outside gene matches: 9. CDR1 MNHEY and CDR2 SMNVEV come from the germline V gene (reference sequence). The CDR3 extends over 15 amino acids. The CDR3 coding sequence is TGTGCCAGCAGAACCGACAGGGAACTTACCGGGGAGCTGTTTTTT. This translates into CASRTDRELTGELFF.

This chain connects TRBV7-9 to TRBJ1-2; D remains ambiguous. The CDR3 totals 15 residues. Germline V gene data show CDR1 as SEHNR and CDR2 as FQNEAQ (reference sequence). V was clipped by 5 bases and J by 5 bases, with 18 bases between them. The DNA for the CDR3 is TGTGCCAGCAGCCGTTTTGAGGCCTTGGGTTATGGCTACACCTTC. Its translation: CASSRFEALGYGYTF.

V and J are TRBV6-5 and TRBJ2-2; 8 nucleotides line up with TRBD2. The CDR3 is 14 amino acids. Trimming took 4 bases from V and 7 from J; bases not matched to a gene: 5. Germline CDR1 MNHEY, CDR2 SVGAGI. This CDR3 is CASSLYSGNGELFF. CDR3 in DNA: TGTGCCAGCAGTTTGTATAGCGGGAACGGGGAGCTGTTTTTT.

The chain uses TRBV7-9 and TRBJ1-6, with D possibly being TRBD1 (6 bases). This CDR3 has 15 amino acids. V lost 3 bases to trimming and J lost 8 bases, with 14 bases between them. Germline loops: CDR1 SEHNR, CDR2 FQNEAQ (reference sequence). The CDR3 reads CASSLGQGLDSPLHF. CDR3 nucleotide sequence: TGTGCCAGCAGCTTGGGGCAGGGGTTGGATTCACCCCTCCACTTT.